This T cell receptor beta chain is from a study of blood T cell repertoires in COVID-19. Study-wide background: Samples representing acute and convalescent COVID-19 were sourced from the United States, Italy and Spain.

Methods used by the authors: Estimation of nucleated cell counts was performed using reference gene primer amplification. The table came from immunoSEQ multiplex PCR; TCRdb's copy has only in-frame clones and leaves some out. V and J calls and clone size are copied from that table; D and trimming were computed from the DNA. The sample yields 30,000 to 40,000 clones, around nine tenths seen once. This CDR3 is 14 amino acids long. Per germline, CDR1 SGHAT and CDR2 FQNNGV. With V trimmed by 5 bases and J by 7 bases, 7 bases remained unmatched. The sequenced sample consisted of peripheral blood. The chain recombines TRBV11-2 with TRBJ2-4; 8 nucleotides line up with TRBD1. The sequence derives from a human donor in a cohort sampled during active COVID-19. The CDR3 DNA reads as TGTGCCAGCAGCACCAGCCCAGGGGGCAACATTCAGTACTTC. Translating it yields CASSTSPGGNIQYF.